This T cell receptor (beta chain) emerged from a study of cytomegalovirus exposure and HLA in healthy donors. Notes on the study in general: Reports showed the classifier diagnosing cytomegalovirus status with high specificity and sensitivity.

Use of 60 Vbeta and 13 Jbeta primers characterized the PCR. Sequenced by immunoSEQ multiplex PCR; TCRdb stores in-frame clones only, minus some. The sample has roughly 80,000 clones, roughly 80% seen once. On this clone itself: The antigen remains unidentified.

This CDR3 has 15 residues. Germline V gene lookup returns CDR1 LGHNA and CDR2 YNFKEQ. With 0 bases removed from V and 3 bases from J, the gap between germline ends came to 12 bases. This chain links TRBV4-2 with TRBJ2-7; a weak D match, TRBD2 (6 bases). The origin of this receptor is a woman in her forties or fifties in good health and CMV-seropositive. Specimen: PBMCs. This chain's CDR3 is CASSQEMDYRYEQYF. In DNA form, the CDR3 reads TGTGCCAGCAGCCAAGAAATGGACTATCGCTACGAGCAGTACTTC.